This T cell receptor (beta chain) originates from a study of blood T cell repertoires in COVID-19. Study-wide background: COVID-19 samples collected from the United States, Italy and Spain covered acute and convalescent phases. T cells, B-cell-depleted T cells, or PBMCs supplied cDNA or gDNA.

As processed by the authors: Estimation of nucleated cell counts was performed using reference gene primer amplification. Libraries were prepared by immunoSEQ multiplex PCR; TCRdb keeps only in-frame clonotypes and omits some of them. The V and J calls and the clone size are those of that table, but D and trimming were determined from the DNA. This sample has roughly 67,000 clones, with roughly 71% found just once. Trimming pared 0 bases from V and 7 bases from J, leaving 22 bases between. CDR1 and CDR2 from the germline V gene are SGHKS and YYEKEE (reference sequence). The CDR3 loop spans 17 amino acids.

This TCR derives from a woman aged 50 to 65 with active or convalescent COVID-19. The sample comprised peripheral blood. V gene TRBV5-5 combines with J gene TRBJ1-2; a weak D match, TRBD1 (5 bases). This CDR3 is CASSLAAGTGGIGGYTF. The CDR3 DNA sequence: TGTGCCAGCAGCTTGGCCGCCGGGACGGGGGGAATTGGTGGCTACACCTTC.